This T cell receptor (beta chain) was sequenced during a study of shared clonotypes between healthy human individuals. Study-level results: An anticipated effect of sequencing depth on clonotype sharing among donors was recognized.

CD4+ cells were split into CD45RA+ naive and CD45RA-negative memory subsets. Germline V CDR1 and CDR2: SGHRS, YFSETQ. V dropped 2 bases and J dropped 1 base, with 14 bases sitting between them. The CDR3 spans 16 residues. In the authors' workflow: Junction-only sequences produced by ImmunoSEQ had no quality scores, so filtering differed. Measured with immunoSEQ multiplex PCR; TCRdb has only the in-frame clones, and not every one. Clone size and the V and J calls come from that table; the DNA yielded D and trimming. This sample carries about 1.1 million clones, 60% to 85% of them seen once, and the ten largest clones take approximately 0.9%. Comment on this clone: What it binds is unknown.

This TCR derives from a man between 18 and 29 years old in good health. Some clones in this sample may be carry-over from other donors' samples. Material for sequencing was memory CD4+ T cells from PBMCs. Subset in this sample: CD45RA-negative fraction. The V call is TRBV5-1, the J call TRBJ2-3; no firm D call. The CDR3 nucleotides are TGCGCCAGCAGCTTAGAGGACCTATCCCGCACAGATACGCAGTATTTT. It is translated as CASSLEDLSRTDTQYF.